This T cell receptor (beta chain) was obtained from a study of shared clonotypes between healthy human individuals. Per germline, CDR1 LNHDA and CDR2 SQIVND (reference sequence). The CDR3 runs to 13 residues. Trimming left V 5 bases short and J 8 bases short, with 14 bases between. Evenly divided among several immunoSEQ plates was the genomic DNA of each subset. Method: immunoSEQ multiplex PCR; TCRdb's copy keeps in-frame clones and lacks some. The table lists roughly 2,300,000 clones, 85% to 95% of them singletons. Input material: naive CD4+ T cells from PBMCs. Sample subset: CD45RA+ positively selected. The V gene is TRBV19, the J gene TRBJ2-3; perhaps TRBD1 as D (6 bases). This receptor was identified in a man aged 18 to 29 in good health. Some clones in this sample may be carry-over from other donors' samples. The DNA of the CDR3 is TGTGCCAGTAGTGACACAGGGTTGGGTACGCAGTATTTT. Its protein product is CASSDTGLGTQYF.